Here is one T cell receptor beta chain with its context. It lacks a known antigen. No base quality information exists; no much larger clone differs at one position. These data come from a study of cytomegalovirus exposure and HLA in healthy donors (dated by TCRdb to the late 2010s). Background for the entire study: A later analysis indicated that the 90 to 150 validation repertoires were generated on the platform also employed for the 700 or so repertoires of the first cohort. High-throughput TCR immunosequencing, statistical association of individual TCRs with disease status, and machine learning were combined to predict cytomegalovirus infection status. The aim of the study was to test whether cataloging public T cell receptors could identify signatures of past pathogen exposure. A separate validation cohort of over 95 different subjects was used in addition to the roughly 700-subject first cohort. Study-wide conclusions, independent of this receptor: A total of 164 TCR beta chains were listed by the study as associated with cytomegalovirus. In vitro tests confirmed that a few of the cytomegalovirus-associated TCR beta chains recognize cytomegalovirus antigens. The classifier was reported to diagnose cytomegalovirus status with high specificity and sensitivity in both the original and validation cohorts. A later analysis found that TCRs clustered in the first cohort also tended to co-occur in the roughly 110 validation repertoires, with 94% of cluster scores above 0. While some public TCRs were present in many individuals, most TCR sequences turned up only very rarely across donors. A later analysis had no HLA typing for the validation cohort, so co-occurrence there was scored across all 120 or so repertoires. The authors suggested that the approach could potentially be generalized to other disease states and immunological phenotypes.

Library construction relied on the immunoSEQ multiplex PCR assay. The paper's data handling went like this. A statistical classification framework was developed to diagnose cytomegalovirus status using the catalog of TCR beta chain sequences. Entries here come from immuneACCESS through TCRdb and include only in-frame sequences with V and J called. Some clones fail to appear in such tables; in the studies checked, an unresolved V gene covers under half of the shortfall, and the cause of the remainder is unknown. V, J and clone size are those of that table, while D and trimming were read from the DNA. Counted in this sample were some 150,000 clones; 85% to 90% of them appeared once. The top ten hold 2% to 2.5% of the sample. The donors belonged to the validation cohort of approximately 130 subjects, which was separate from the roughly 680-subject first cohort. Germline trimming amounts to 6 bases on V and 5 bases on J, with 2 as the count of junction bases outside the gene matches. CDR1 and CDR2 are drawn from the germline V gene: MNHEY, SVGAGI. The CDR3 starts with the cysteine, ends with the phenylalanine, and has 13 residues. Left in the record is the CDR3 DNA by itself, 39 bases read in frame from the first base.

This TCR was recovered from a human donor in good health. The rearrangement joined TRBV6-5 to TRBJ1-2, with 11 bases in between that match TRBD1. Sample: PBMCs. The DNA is TGTGCCAGCAGGGGGACAGGGGGATATGGCTACACCTTC. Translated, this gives CASRGTGGYGYTF.